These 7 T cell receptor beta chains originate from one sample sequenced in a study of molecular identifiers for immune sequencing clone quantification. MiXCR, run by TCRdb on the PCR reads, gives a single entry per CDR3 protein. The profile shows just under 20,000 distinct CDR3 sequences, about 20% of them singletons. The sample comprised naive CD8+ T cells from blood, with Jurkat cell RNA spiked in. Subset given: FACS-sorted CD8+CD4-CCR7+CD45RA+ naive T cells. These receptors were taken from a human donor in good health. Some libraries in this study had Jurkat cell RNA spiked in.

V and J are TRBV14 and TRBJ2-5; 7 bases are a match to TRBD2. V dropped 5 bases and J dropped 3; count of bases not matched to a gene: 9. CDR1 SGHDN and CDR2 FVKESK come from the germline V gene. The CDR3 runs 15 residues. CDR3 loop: CASSRFTSAEETQYF. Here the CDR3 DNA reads TGTGCCAGCAGCAGATTTACTAGCGCCGAAGAGACCCAGTACTTC.

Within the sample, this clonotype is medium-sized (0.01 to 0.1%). This CDR3 is CASSLEGSGRPEQYF. In nucleotides, the CDR3 is TGCGCCAGCAGCTTGGAGGGTAGCGGGAGACCCGAGCAGTACTTC. The chain joins TRBV5-1 to TRBJ2-7; 9 bases agree with TRBD2. Germline V gene lookup returns CDR1 SGHRS and CDR2 YFSETQ. Trimming removed 0 bases from V and 6 bases from J; junction bases left unmatched: 7. CDR3 length: 15 amino acids.

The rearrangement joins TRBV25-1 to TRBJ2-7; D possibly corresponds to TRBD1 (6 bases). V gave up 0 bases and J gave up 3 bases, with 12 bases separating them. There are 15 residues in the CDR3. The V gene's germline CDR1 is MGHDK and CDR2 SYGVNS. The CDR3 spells CASSEYQGRNYEQYF. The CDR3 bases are TGTGCCAGCAGTGAATATCAGGGGCGAAACTACGAGCAGTACTTC.

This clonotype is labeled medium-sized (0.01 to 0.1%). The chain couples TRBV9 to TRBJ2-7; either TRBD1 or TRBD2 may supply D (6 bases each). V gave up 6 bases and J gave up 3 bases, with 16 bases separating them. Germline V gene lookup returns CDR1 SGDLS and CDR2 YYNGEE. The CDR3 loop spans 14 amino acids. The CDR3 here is CASTPGAGSYEQYF. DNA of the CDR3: TGTGCCAGCACCCCGGGGGCGGGCAGCTACGAGCAGTACTTC.

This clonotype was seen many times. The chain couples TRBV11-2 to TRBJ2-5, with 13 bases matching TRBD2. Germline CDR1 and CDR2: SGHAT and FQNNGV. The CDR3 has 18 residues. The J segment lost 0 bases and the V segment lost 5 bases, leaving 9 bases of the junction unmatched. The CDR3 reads CASSPGGTSGVYQETQYF. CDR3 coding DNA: TGTGCCAGCAGCCCGGGGGGGACTAGCGGGGTTTACCAAGAGACCCAGTACTTC.

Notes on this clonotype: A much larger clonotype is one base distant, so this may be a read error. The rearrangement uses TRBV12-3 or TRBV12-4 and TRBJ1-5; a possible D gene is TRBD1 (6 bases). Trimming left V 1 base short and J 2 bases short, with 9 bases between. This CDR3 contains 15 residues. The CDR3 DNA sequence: TGTGCCAGCAGTTTAGGTGCAGGGGGCAATCAGCCCCAGCATTTT. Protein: CASSLGAGGNQPQHF.

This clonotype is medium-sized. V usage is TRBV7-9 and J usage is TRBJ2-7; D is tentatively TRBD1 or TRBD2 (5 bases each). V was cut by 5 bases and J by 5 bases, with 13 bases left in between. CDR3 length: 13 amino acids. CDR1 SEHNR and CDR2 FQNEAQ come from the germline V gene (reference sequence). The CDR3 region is CASSLIGTDEQYF. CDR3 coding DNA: TGTGCCAGCAGCCTAATCGGGACGGACGAGCAGTACTTC. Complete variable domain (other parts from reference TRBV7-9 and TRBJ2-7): DTGVSQNPRHKITKRGQNVTFRCDPISEHNRLYWYRQTLGQGPEFLTYFQNEAQLEKSRLLSDRFSAERPKGSFSTLEIQRTEQGDSAMYLCASSLIGTDEQYFGPGTRLTVT.